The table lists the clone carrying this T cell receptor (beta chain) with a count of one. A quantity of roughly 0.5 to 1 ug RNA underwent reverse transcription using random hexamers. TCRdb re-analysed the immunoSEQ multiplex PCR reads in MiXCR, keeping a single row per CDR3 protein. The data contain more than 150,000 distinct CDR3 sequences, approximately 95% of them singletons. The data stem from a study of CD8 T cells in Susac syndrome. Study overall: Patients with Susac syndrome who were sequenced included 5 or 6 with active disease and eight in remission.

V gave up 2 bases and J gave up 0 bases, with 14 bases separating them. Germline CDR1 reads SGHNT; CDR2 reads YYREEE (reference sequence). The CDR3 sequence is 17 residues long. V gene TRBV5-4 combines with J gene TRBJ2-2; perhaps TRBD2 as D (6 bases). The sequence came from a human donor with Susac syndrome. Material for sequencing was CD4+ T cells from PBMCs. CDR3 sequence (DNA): TGTGCCAGCAGCTTATTACGCGGGGCCTCGAACACCGGGGAGCTGTTTTTT. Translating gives CASSLLRGASNTGELFF.